The next 27 T cell receptor beta chains were all read from a single sample in a study of blood T cell repertoires in COVID-19. The assay was immunoSEQ multiplex PCR, and TCRdb's table has in-frame clones only and misses some. The data contain 110,000 or so clones, 81% of them seen just once; the ten biggest clones take up roughly 1.6%. The material sequenced was peripheral blood. These receptors originate from a man aged 45-65 years with acute or convalescent COVID-19.

The chain employs TRBV6-6 and TRBJ1-5, with 8 bases fitting TRBD1. The J segment lost 4 bases and the V segment lost 6 bases, leaving 8 bases of the junction unmatched. The CDR3 is 15 residues long. The germline gives CDR1 MNHNY, CDR2 SVGAGI (reference sequence). CDR3 amino acids: CASSPSGGWNQPQHF. The CDR3 coding sequence is TGTGCCAGCAGCCCATCAGGGGGCTGGAATCAGCCCCAGCATTTT.

The chain is built from TRBV2 and TRBJ1-6; D possibly corresponds to TRBD1 (6 bases). V was pared by 11 bases and J by 5 bases, with 13 bases between. Per germline, CDR1 SNHLY and CDR2 FYNNEI. This CDR3 spans 13 amino acids. Here the CDR3 reads CAGGQRNNSPLHF. CDR3 sequence (DNA): TGTGCCGGGGGACAAAGGAATAATTCACCCCTCCACTTT.

The chain joins TRBV3-1 (or the pseudogene TRBV3-2) to TRBJ1-2; the D gene is possibly TRBD1 (5 bases). The CDR3 totals 17 residues. The V end lost 4 bases, the J end lost 0 bases, and 18 bases lay between the germline ends. CDR1 and CDR2 (germline): LGHDT, YNNKEL (reference sequence). Written as DNA, the CDR3 is TGTGCCAGCAGCCCACCGGTCGGGGGAATAGCTAACTATGGCTACACCTTC. As protein: CASSPPVGGIANYGYTF.

This sequence joins TRBV7-8 and TRBJ2-7; TRBD1 agrees at 10 bases. CDR1 and CDR2 from the germline V gene are SGHVS and FQNEAQ. The CDR3 contains 12 residues. This CDR3 reads CASSSLDRGLHV. The CDR3 bases are TGTGCCAGCAGCTCACTGGACAGGGGGTTGCACGTC.

This clone has more than one count but fewer than ten. This rearrangement joins TRBV12-3 or TRBV12-4 to TRBJ1-1; no definite D call. V was pared by 6 bases and J by 2 bases, with 10 bases between. The CDR3 has 13 amino acids. CDR3 nucleotides: TGTGCCAGCAGCCGGAGGGAAAACACTGAAGCTTTCTTT. Protein: CASSRRENTEAFF.

This chain links TRBV2 with TRBJ2-7; tentative D call: TRBD1 (5 bases). In germline, CDR1 is SNHLY, CDR2 FYNNEI. V was pared by 8 bases and J by 4 bases, with 9 bases between. This CDR3 has 11 amino acids. CDR3 region: CASGRQYEQYF. DNA for the CDR3: TGTGCCAGCGGAAGACAGTACGAGCAGTACTTC. The entire variable domain, with the rest obtained from reference TRBV2 and TRBJ2-7, is as follows: EPEVTQTPSHQVTQMGQEVILRCVPISNHLYFYWYRQILGQKVEFLVSFYNNEISEKSEIFDDQFSVERPDGSNFTLKIRSTKLEDSAMYFCASGRQYEQYFGPGTRLTVT.

This rearrangement joins TRBV3-1 (or the pseudogene TRBV3-2) to TRBJ1-1; D is ambiguous. V shed 5 bases and J shed 0 bases, with 16 bases lying between them. CDR1 and CDR2 from the germline V gene are LGHDT and YNNKEL (reference sequence). The CDR3 has 16 amino acids. The CDR3 bases are TGTGCCAGCAGCTACAATTTAAGGCGGATGAACACTGAAGCTTTCTTT. This encodes CASSYNLRRMNTEAFF.

The chain recombines TRBV28 with TRBJ2-7; D gene unclear. Per the germline V gene, CDR1 is MDHEN and CDR2 is SYDVKM. The CDR3 runs 13 residues. Written as DNA, the CDR3 is TGTGCCAGCAGCCCCTCCCTTAAAACTGAGCCTAACGTC. It translates to CASSPSLKTEPNV.

This clone was recorded once. J is TRBJ2-1 and V is TRBV19, with TRBD2 identical over 9 bases. Looked up from germline, CDR1 is LNHDA and CDR2 is SQIVND (reference sequence). The CDR3 is 16 residues long. V was clipped by 8 bases and J by 3 bases; unmatched bases: 11. In DNA, the CDR3 is TGTGCCAGTTCCCTTAGTATAGCGGGGGACTACAATGAGCAGTTCTTC. Its translation: CASSLSIAGDYNEQFF.

This clone was recorded only once. The genes are TRBV2 and TRBJ1-1, with D possibly being TRBD1 (6 bases). V was pared by 4 bases and J by 6 bases, with 18 bases between. The CDR3 is 15 residues long. Germline CDR1 SNHLY, CDR2 FYNNEI. CDR3 coding DNA: TGTGCCAGCAGTGGGACGAGGGGGAGCGTAGCTGAAGCTTTCTTT. Its protein product is CASSGTRGSVAEAFF. The full variable domain, in which reference TRBV2 and TRBJ1-1 provide the parts outside the CDR3, is EPEVTQTPSHQVTQMGQEVILRCVPISNHLYFYWYRQILGQKVEFLVSFYNNEISEKSEIFDDQFSVERPDGSNFTLKIRSTKLEDSAMYFCASSGTRGSVAEAFFGQGTRLTVV.

This chain connects TRBV12-3 or TRBV12-4 to TRBJ1-4; D is ambiguous. Trimming removed 0 bases from V and 14 bases from J, with 10 bases in between. The CDR3 has 12 amino acids. CDR3 bases: TGTGCCAGCAGTTTAGCGGGCCTCTCCCTGTTTTTT. It is translated as CASSLAGLSLFF.

V is TRBV4-1 and J is TRBJ2-7; possibly TRBD2 for D (5 bases). V was pared by 0 bases and J by 4 bases, with 13 bases between. The germline V gene has CDR1 MGHRA and CDR2 YSYEKL. The CDR3 runs 15 residues. The CDR3 protein is CASSQETGRVYEQYF. CDR3 coding DNA: TGCGCCAGCAGCCAAGAAACGGGGAGAGTGTACGAGCAGTACTTC.

This clone was counted a few times. The V call is TRBV28, the J call TRBJ1-5, with D possibly matching TRBD1 (5 bases). Looked up from germline, CDR1 is MDHEN and CDR2 is SYDVKM. V was cut by 10 bases and J by 5 bases, with 15 bases left in between. This CDR3 region has 13 residues. The CDR3 coding sequence is TGTGCCACCGATTCGGACATCTATCAGCCCCAGCATTTT. This encodes CATDSDIYQPQHF.

This chain links TRBV12-3 or TRBV12-4 with TRBJ2-1; 7 positions agree with TRBD1. This CDR3 comprises 13 residues. The V segment lost 3 bases and the J segment 5 bases; nucleotides outside the gene matches: 1. The CDR3 here is CASSLGQNNEQFF. The CDR3 DNA follows: TGTGCCAGCAGTTTGGGACAGAACAATGAGCAGTTCTTC.

The chain is built from TRBV6-5 and TRBJ1-5; D gene unclear. This CDR3 is 15 amino acids long. Germline assignment: CDR1 MNHEY and CDR2 SVGAGI. Between the trimmed V and J ends, which lost 0 bases and 2 bases, there was a span of 8 bases. CDR3 sequence reads: CASSYSLGGNQPQHF. The CDR3 coding sequence is TGTGCCAGCAGTTACTCGCTCGGGGGCAATCAGCCCCAGCATTTT.

The J gene is TRBJ1-6, the V gene TRBV2; TRBD1 aligns across 10 bases. The CDR3 contains 14 residues. J was trimmed by 9 bases and V by 6 bases; bases with no gene match: 5. Per germline, CDR1 SNHLY and CDR2 FYNNEI. The CDR3 reads CASRPGQGSSPLHF. In nucleotides, the CDR3 is TGTGCCAGCAGACCGGGACAGGGGTCTTCACCCCTCCACTTT.

The rearrangement links TRBV9 to TRBJ1-3; a possible D gene is TRBD1 (6 bases). CDR1 and CDR2 from the germline V gene are SGDLS and YYNGEE. The CDR3 totals 16 residues. With 0 bases removed from V and 0 bases from J, the gap between germline ends came to 10 bases. CDR3 DNA: TGTGCCAGCAGCGTAGAGACAGGATACTCTGGAAACACCATATATTTT. Encoded protein: CASSVETGYSGNTIYF.

V is TRBV28 and J is TRBJ1-2; D might be TRBD1 (5 bases). Trimming shortened V by 2 bases and J by 3 bases, and 7 bases separated the two germline ends. Germline CDR1 is MDHEN and CDR2 is SYDVKM. The CDR3 totals 13 residues. The CDR3 loop reads CASSLRGHYGYTF. For the CDR3, the DNA is TGTGCCAGCAGTTTAAGGGGCCACTATGGCTACACCTTC.

The V and J genes are TRBV18 and TRBJ1-2, with D uncertain. Trimming took 0 bases from V and 3 from J, leaving 11 bases between them. The CDR3 covers 15 residues. Germline assignment: CDR1 KGHSH and CDR2 LQKENI. The CDR3 loop is CASSPPVSPYYGYTF. CDR3 DNA: TGTGCCAGCTCACCACCGGTTAGTCCCTACTATGGCTACACCTTC.

This chain links TRBV6-5 with TRBJ2-7; 10 positions match TRBD1. The trim removed 5 bases at V and 4 bases at J, leaving 2 bases unmatched. CDR3 length: 13 amino acids. The germline V gene encodes CDR1 MNHEY and CDR2 SVGAGI. CDR3 region: CASSRDRGYEQYF. In DNA, the CDR3 is TGTGCCAGCAGTCGGGACAGGGGTTACGAGCAGTACTTC.

The rearrangement joins TRBV11-2 to TRBJ2-1; D is possibly TRBD2 (5 bases). Germline assignment: CDR1 SGHAT and CDR2 FQNNGV. The CDR3 extends over 13 amino acids. V was pared by 5 bases and J by 6 bases, with 11 bases between. CDR3 DNA sequence: TGTGCCAGCAGCCTTCCGGGGAGCAATGAGCAGTTCTTC. Its translation: CASSLPGSNEQFF.

The rearrangement joins TRBV6-6 to TRBJ1-2, with a weak D call TRBD1 (6 bases). V gave up 0 bases and J gave up 8 bases, with 19 bases separating them. Germline CDR1 reads MNHNY; CDR2 reads SVGAGI (reference sequence). The CDR3 spans 16 residues. The CDR3 sequence is CASSYSKPNRDHGYTF. CDR3 DNA: TGTGCCAGCAGTTACTCGAAACCAAACAGGGACCACGGCTACACCTTC.

This chain connects TRBV19 to TRBJ1-5; no clear D gene. With 5 bases removed from V and 2 bases from J, the gap between germline ends came to 10 bases. Germline lookup yields CDR1 LNHDA and CDR2 SQIVND (reference sequence). The CDR3 is 14 amino acids. The CDR3 DNA reads as TGTGCCAGTAGTCCCCACGAGGGCAATCAGCCCCAGCATTTT. Its translation is CASSPHEGNQPQHF. Using reference TRBV19 and TRBJ1-5 for the parts outside the CDR3, the full variable domain is DGGITQSPKYLFRKEGQNVTLSCEQNLNHDAMYWYRQDPGQGLRLIYYSQIVNDFQKGDIAEGYSVSREKKESFPLTVTSAQKNPTAFYLCASSPHEGNQPQHFGDGTRLSIL.

This clone has a handful of counts. V usage is TRBV4-2 and J usage is TRBJ1-1, with a possible D match to TRBD1 (5 bases). V lost 4 bases to trimming and J lost 0 bases, with 12 bases between them. The length of the CDR3 is 15 residues. From germline, CDR1 is LGHNA and CDR2 YNFKEQ. CDR3 nucleotide sequence: TGTGCCAGCAGCCCTCATGACAGACTGAACACTGAAGCTTTCTTT. This codes for CASSPHDRLNTEAFF.

The chain recombines TRBV9 with TRBJ2-3, with 8 bases identical to TRBD2. Germline V gene sequence: CDR1 SGDLS, CDR2 YYNGEE. CDR3 size: 16 residues. J was trimmed by 4 bases and V by 4 bases; bases with no gene match: 11. The CDR3 loop reads CASSSSGGTRADTQYF. The CDR3 nucleotides read TGTGCCAGCAGCTCATCGGGGGGGACTAGAGCAGATACGCAGTATTTT.

CDR3 nucleotides: TGTGCCAGCAGTGGAGGGACAGCTTTTCTACCCCAGCATTTT. Protein product: CASSGGTAFLPQHF. The chain joins TRBV2 to TRBJ1-5; 7 bases match TRBD1. Germline CDR1 reads SNHLY; CDR2 reads FYNNEI. The CDR3 sequence is 14 residues long. V was pared by 4 bases and J by 10 bases, with 10 bases of the junction left unmatched.

To note about this clone: It is likely a read error, because the conserved phenylalanine at the end of the CDR3 is missing. No DNA is shown, since the ends of the CDR3 on it are uncertain; the CDR3 is the one TCRdb lists. The chain recombines TRBV28 with TRBJ2-7; the DNA was not compared with TRBD1, the D call given in the table. Germline V gives CDR1 MDHEN, CDR2 SYDVKM. The CDR3 has 9 residues if both end residues are counted. The CDR3 loop reads CASRDKSKS.